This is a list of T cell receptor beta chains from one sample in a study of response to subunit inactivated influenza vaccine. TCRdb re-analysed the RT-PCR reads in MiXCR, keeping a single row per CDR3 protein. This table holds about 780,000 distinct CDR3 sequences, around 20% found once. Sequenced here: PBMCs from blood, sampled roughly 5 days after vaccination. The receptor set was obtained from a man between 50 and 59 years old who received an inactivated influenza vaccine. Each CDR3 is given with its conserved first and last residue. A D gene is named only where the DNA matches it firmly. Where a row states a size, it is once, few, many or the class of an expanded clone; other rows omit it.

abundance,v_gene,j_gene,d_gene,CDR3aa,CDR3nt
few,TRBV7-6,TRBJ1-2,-,CASSLAEQQGGMSGYTF,TGTGCCAGCAGCTTAGCGGAACAACAGGGTGGCATGAGCGGCTACACCTTC
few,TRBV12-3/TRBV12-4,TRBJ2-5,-,CASSSLREETQYF,TGTGCCAGCAGCTCCTTACGGGAGGAGACCCAGTACTTC
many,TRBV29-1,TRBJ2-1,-,CSAHRDEQFF,TGCAGCGCCCATAGGGATGAGCAGTTCTTC
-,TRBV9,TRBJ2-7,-,CASSVGQANSYEQYF,TGTGCCAGCAGCGTAGGACAGGCTAACTCCTACGAGCAGTACTTC
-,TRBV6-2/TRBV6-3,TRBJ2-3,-,CASTDVATDTQYF,TGTGCCAGCACCGACGTGGCCACAGATACGCAGTATTTT
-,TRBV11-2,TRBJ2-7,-,CASRPIRTARGYEQYF,TGTGCCAGCAGACCAATTCGGACAGCGCGAGGGTACGAGCAGTACTTC
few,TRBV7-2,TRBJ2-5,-,CASRNRDKETQYF,TGTGCCAGCAGGAACAGGGATAAAGAGACCCAGTACTTC
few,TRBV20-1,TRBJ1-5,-,CSARAAGRPNQPQHF,TGCAGTGCTAGAGCAGCGGGACGCCCGAATCAGCCCCAGCATTTT
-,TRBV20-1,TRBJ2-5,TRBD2,CSARLAGVSPETQYF,TGCAGTGCTAGATTAGCGGGAGTTTCCCCAGAGACCCAGTACTTC
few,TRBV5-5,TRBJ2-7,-,CASSQKEYEQYF,TGTGCCAGCAGCCAAAAAGAATACGAGCAGTACTTC
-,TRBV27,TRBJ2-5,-,CASSLGDMRYGETQYF,TGTGCCAGCAGTTTGGGAGACATGAGATATGGGGAGACCCAGTACTTC
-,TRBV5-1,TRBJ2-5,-,CASSLEGNGETQYF,TGCGCCAGCAGCTTAGAGGGGAACGGAGAGACCCAGTACTTC
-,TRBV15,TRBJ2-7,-,CATSREGQFSYEQYF,TGTGCCACCAGCAGAGAAGGACAGTTTTCCTACGAGCAGTACTTC
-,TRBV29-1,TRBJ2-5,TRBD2,CSVPSGSRETQYF,TGCAGCGTTCCCAGCGGGAGTCGAGAGACCCAGTACTTC
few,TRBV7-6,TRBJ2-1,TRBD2,CASSSLPGGPNEQFF,TGTGCCAGCAGCTCCCTTCCGGGGGGGCCCAATGAGCAGTTCTTC
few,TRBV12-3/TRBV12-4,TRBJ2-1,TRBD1,CASSFYRGYNEQFF,TGTGCCAGCAGTTTTTACAGGGGCTACAATGAGCAGTTCTTC
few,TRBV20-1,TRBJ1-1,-,CRGMTPLNTEAFF,TGCAGGGGGATGACGCCCCTCAACACTGAAGCTTTCTTT
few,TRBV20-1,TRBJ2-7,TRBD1,CSAKAPDRGAFEQYF,TGCAGTGCTAAGGCTCCGGACAGGGGCGCGTTCGAGCAGTACTTC
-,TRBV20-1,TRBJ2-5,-,CSARIGGNKETQYF,TGCAGTGCTAGAATCGGGGGAAATAAAGAGACCCAGTACTTC
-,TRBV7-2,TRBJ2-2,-,CASSLMAVRTDTGELFF,TGTGCCAGCAGCTTGATGGCCGTCAGGACCGACACCGGGGAGCTGTTTTTT
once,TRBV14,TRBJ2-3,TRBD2,CASSPVRGVKDTQYF,TGTGCCAGCAGCCCGGTCCGGGGGGTTAAGGATACGCAGTATTTT
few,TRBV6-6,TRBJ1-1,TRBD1,CASIGTGNTEAFF,TGTGCCAGCATCGGGACAGGGAACACTGAAGCTTTCTTT
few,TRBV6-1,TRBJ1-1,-,CASSEAPQVNTEAFF,TGTGCCAGCAGTGAAGCGCCCCAAGTGAACACTGAAGCTTTCTTT
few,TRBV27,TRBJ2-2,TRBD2,CASTTLGLARAGELFF,TGTGCCAGCACCACCTTGGGACTAGCTCGGGCCGGGGAGCTGTTTTTT
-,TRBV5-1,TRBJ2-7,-,CASRPGVSASYEQYF,TGCGCCAGCAGGCCAGGGGTAAGCGCGTCCTACGAGCAGTACTTC
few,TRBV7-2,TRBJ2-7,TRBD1,CASSLVGQGTYEQYF,TGTGCCAGCAGCTTAGTCGGACAGGGAACCTACGAGCAGTACTTC
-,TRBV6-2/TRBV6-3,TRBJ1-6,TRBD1,CASSTTGTGRSPLHF,TGTGCCAGCAGTACCACCGGGACAGGGCGATCACCCCTCCACTTT
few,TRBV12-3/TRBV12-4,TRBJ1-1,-,CASSSSRGMNTEAFF,TGTGCCAGCAGTAGTTCTCGGGGCATGAACACTGAAGCTTTCTTT
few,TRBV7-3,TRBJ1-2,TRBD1,CASSPQGQGTDGYTF,TGTGCCAGCAGCCCACAAGGACAGGGGACGGATGGCTACACCTTC
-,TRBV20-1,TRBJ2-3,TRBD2,CSASPPTSGARTDTQYF,TGCAGTGCTAGCCCTCCAACTAGCGGAGCTCGCACAGATACGCAGTATTTT
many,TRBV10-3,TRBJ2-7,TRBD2,CAISEALAGSSYEQYF,TGTGCCATCAGTGAGGCCCTAGCGGGAAGTTCCTACGAGCAGTACTTC
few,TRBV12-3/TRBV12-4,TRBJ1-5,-,CASSYGNSNQPQHF,TGTGCCAGCAGTTACGGCAATAGCAATCAGCCCCAGCATTTT
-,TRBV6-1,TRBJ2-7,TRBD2,CASLDLNGRLGYEQYF,TGTGCCAGCCTCGACCTTAACGGGAGGTTGGGCTACGAGCAGTACTTC
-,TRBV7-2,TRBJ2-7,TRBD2,CASSFALAGGPRAYEQYF,TGTGCCAGCAGCTTCGCACTAGCGGGAGGGCCTCGGGCCTACGAGCAGTACTTC
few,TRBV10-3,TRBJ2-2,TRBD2,CAISESGGSGELFF,TGTGCCATCAGTGAGTCGGGAGGGTCCGGGGAGCTGTTTTTT
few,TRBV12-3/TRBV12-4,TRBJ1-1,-,CASSLFPVGAFF,TGTGCCAGCAGTTTGTTCCCCGTGGGAGCTTTCTTT
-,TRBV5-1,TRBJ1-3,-,CASSLWGDTIYF,TGCGCCAGCAGCTTATGGGGAGACACCATATATTTT
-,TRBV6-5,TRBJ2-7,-,CASSYSDSLNEQYF,TGTGCCAGCAGTTACTCCGATAGTTTGAACGAGCAGTACTTC
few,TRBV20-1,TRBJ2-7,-,CSASWGMGTPSYEQYF,TGCAGTGCTAGTTGGGGTATGGGTACCCCCTCCTACGAGCAGTACTTC
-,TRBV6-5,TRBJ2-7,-,CASSYSRNRGHEQYF,TGTGCCAGCAGTTATAGTAGGAATCGGGGCCACGAGCAGTACTTC
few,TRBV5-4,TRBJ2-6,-,CASSLLLPDRTSGANVLTF,TGTGCCAGCAGCTTACTTCTCCCTGACAGAACCTCTGGGGCCAACGTCCTGACTTTC
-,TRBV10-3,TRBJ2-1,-,CATQWTSGTGGEQFF,TGTGCCACGCAATGGACTAGCGGGACAGGGGGTGAGCAGTTCTTC
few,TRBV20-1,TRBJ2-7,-,CSARDLSRDYEQYF,TGCAGTGCTAGAGATCTTAGCCGAGACTACGAGCAGTACTTC
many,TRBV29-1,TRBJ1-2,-,CSVYSHPYGYTF,TGCAGCGTATACAGCCATCCCTATGGCTACACCTTC
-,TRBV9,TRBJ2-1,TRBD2,CASSVSFGPGTSGGPSYNEQFF,TGTGCCAGCAGCGTCAGCTTTGGTCCCGGGACTAGCGGGGGGCCCTCCTACAATGAGCAGTTCTTC
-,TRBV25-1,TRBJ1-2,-,CASSESLGGGYTF,TGTGCCAGCAGTGAATCATTGGGAGGCGGCTACACCTTC